These T cell receptor beta chains were read from a single sample in a study of T cell responses to AZD1222 COVID-19 vaccine. TCRdb's copy holds only in-frame clones and misses some; the assay was immunoSEQ multiplex PCR. This table holds about 140,000 clones, around 90% found once. The sample here was peripheral blood, taken on day 0 of AZD1222 vaccination. These receptor sequences come from an adult in good health. Each CDR3 is given without its conserved first and last residue.

CDR3 length: 12; J gene: TRBJ2-2; V gene: TRBV7-3; CDR3 protein: ASSEQSNTGELF
CDR3 length: 10; J gene: TRBJ1-1; V gene: TRBV5-5; CDR3 protein: ASSSGLTEAF
CDR3 length: 13; J gene: TRBJ1-5; V gene: TRBV28; CDR3 protein: ASSSSLGQSQPQH
CDR3 length: 11; J gene: TRBJ1-5; V gene: TRBV7-2; CDR3 protein: ASSLGLNQPQH
CDR3 length: 17; J gene: TRBJ1-2; V gene: TRBV7-6; CDR3 protein: ASSLAPQGTGGYDYGYT
CDR3 length: 15; J gene: TRBJ1-6; V gene: TRBV3-1/TRBV3-2; CDR3 protein: ASSQVAGTGNMTPLH
CDR3 length: 12; J gene: TRBJ2-3; V gene: TRBV19; CDR3 protein: ASKGRVATDTQY
CDR3 length: 14; J gene: TRBJ1-2; V gene: TRBV11-3; CDR3 protein: ASSLGRTGVTYGYT
CDR3 length: 11; J gene: TRBJ1-5; V gene: TRBV15; CDR3 protein: ATSRDRDQPQH
CDR3 length: 14; J gene: TRBJ1-6; V gene: TRBV4-3; CDR3 protein: ASSHRTQGPSSPLH
CDR3 length: 12; J gene: TRBJ2-2; V gene: TRBV2; CDR3 protein: ASSEGLSTGELF
CDR3 length: 14; J gene: TRBJ1-1; V gene: TRBV28; CDR3 protein: ASSFGAGPKNTEAF
CDR3 length: 13; J gene: TRBJ2-1; V gene: TRBV6-5; CDR3 protein: ASSYPVYSYNEQF
CDR3 length: 14; J gene: TRBJ1-2; V gene: TRBV6-6; CDR3 protein: ASSYSGTPDNYGYT
CDR3 length: 12; J gene: TRBJ2-7; V gene: TRBV5-5; CDR3 protein: ASSLGLADYEQY
CDR3 length: 13; J gene: TRBJ2-5; V gene: TRBV25-1; CDR3 protein: ASSFPLAGKETQY
CDR3 length: 13; J gene: TRBJ1-4; V gene: TRBV7-9; CDR3 protein: ASSLVPGNGEKLF
CDR3 length: 12; J gene: TRBJ1-1; V gene: TRBV7-8; CDR3 protein: ASSSRQGWREAF
CDR3 length: 15; J gene: TRBJ1-2; V gene: TRBV5-1; CDR3 protein: ASSLGPGQGDNYGYT
CDR3 length: 13; J gene: TRBJ2-7; V gene: TRBV7-6; CDR3 protein: ASSLGPTGPYEQY
CDR3 length: 13; J gene: TRBJ1-6; V gene: TRBV27; CDR3 protein: ASSPNALYNSPLH
CDR3 length: 14; J gene: TRBJ2-3; V gene: TRBV29-1; CDR3 protein: SVRNRGRESTDTQY
CDR3 length: 12; J gene: TRBJ2-7; V gene: TRBV20-1; CDR3 protein: SASLREDAYEQY
CDR3 length: 13; J gene: TRBJ1-1; V gene: TRBV6-5; CDR3 protein: ASTLPGWGDTEAF